This T cell receptor beta chain was sequenced for a study of shared clonotypes between healthy human individuals. General study findings and limits: Non-shared clonotypes showed lower generation probabilities than clonotypes common to all four donors.

Concerning this clone itself: The antigen is unknown.

The repertoire was sequenced with immunoSEQ multiplex PCR; TCRdb's copy has only in-frame clones and lacks some. The sample includes 2,500,000 or so clones, 85% to 95% seen only once; the top ten take 0.37%. Losses at the gene ends were 3 bases for V and 9 bases for J; bases not matched to a gene: 9. The CDR3 spans 15 residues. Germline V lookup: CDR1 LGHNA, CDR2 YNFKEQ. A CD45RA+ naive subset and a CD45RA-negative memory subset were split from CD4+ cells. Sequenced sample: naive CD4+ T cells from PBMCs. This sample's subset: CD45RA+ positively selected. This receptor was identified in a man younger than 35 in good health. Some clones in this sample may be carry-over from other donors' samples. The J gene is TRBJ2-7, the V gene TRBV4-2; 12 nucleotides line up with TRBD2. The CDR3 loop reads CASSQAASGRVGQYF. The CDR3 nucleotides are TGTGCCAGCAGCCAGGCAGCTAGCGGGAGGGTCGGGCAGTACTTC.